This T cell receptor (beta chain) derives from a study of cytomegalovirus exposure and HLA in healthy donors. About this clone itself: Its antigen is not identified.

This CDR3 is built from 15 residues. Trimming took 0 bases from V and 4 from J, leaving 11 bases between them. The germline CDR1 and CDR2 sequences are SGDLS and YYNGEE. Study-level findings and limits: The study designated 160 or so TCR beta chains cytomegalovirus-associated.

60 Vbeta and 13 Jbeta primers were used in PCR. Methods used by the authors: In a later analysis, approximately 73 million unique TCR beta chains included roughly 11 million shared by two or more donors. TCRdb's table, derived via immunoSEQ multiplex PCR, lists solely in-frame clones and lacks some. The V and J calls and clone size were taken over from that table, and D and trimming were inferred from the DNA. Among over 150,000 clones, about three quarters were seen once, and the ten largest hold more than 1.2%. This rearrangement joins TRBV9 to TRBJ2-1, with D tentatively TRBD2 (6 bases). The sample was PBMCs. The clonotype originates from a man aged 18 to 30 in good health and CMV-seronegative. In DNA, the CDR3 is TGTGCCAGCAGCGTAGGGGGCGGGATGTACAATGAGCAGTTCTTC. Its translation: CASSVGGGMYNEQFF.